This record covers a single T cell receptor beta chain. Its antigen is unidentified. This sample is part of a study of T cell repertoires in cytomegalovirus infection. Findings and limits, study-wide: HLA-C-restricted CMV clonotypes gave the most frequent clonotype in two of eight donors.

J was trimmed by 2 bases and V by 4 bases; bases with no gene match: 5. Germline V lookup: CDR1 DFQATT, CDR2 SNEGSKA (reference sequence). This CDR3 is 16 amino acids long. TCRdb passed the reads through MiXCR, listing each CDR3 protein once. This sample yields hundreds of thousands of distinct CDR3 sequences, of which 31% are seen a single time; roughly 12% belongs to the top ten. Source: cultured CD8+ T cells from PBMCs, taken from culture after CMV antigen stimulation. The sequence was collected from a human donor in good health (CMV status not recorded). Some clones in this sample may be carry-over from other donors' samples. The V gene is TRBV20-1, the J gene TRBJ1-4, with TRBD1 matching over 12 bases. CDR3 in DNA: TGCAGTGCTAAAGGGACAGGGGGCGTTACTAATGAAAAACTGTTTTTT. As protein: CSAKGTGGVTNEKLFF.